Included here is one T cell receptor (beta chain) sequence, with context. Several immunoSEQ plates received, in even portions, the genomic DNA of each subset. Only in-frame clones appear in the TCRdb table, and some are missing; sequencing was by immunoSEQ multiplex PCR. The sample yields over 1.5 million clones, 98% seen once. This record belongs to a study of shared clonotypes between healthy human individuals. The CDR3 is 15 residues long. From germline, CDR1 is SGHDT and CDR2 YYEEEE. The V and J ends lost 2 bases and 3 bases respectively, with 15 bases between them. The study drew its donors from healthy HIV-negative adults without recent acute infections or vaccinations. Among the donors, all were Caucasian adults who lived in Nashville, Tennessee.

The sample comprised naive CD4+ T cells sorted from blood. Subset described: CD45RA+ positively selected. This clonotype originated in a man in his thirties or forties in good health. The gene calls are TRBV5-6 and TRBJ2-7; a weak D match, TRBD1 (6 bases). In DNA form, the CDR3 reads TGTGCCAGCAGCTTCAATCCACAGGGAAACTACGAGCAGTACTTC. It translates to CASSFNPQGNYEQYF.